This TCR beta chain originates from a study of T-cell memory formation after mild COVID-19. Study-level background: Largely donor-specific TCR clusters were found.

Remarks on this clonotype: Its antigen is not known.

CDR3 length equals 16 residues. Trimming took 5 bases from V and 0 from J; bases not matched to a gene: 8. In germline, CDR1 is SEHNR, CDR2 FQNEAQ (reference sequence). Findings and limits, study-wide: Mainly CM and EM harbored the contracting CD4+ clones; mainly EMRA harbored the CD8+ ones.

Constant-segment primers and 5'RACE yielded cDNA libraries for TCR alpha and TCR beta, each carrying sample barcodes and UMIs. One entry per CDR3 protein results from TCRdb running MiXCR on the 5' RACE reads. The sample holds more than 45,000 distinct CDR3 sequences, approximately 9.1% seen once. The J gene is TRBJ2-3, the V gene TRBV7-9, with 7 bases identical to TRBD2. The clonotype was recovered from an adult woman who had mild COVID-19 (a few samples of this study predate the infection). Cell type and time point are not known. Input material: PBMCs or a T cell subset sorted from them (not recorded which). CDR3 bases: TGTGCCAGCAGCCTAATCCGAGCGGGGAGCACAGATACGCAGTATTTT. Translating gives CASSLIRAGSTDTQYF.